This entry features one T cell receptor beta chain sequence. The data are from a study of blood T cell repertoires in COVID-19. Study in general: T cells, B-cell-depleted T cells, or PBMCs provided the cDNA or gDNA that served as material.

In the study's own analysis: Researchers report that nucleated cell counts were estimated from reference gene primer amplification. The assay was immunoSEQ multiplex PCR, and TCRdb's table has in-frame clones only and misses some. For V, J and clone size, that table is used; D and trimming come from the DNA. This table has roughly 56,000 clones, roughly 84% appearing once. The CDR3 sequence is 15 residues long. Unmatched junction bases numbered 6, after V lost 3 bases and J lost 7 bases. Germline V gene data show CDR1 as KGHSH and CDR2 as LQKENI. This TCR was sampled from a man aged 50 to 60 with active COVID-19. V and J are TRBV18 and TRBJ1-6, with 7 bases fitting TRBD1. Sequencing was carried out using peripheral blood. Here the CDR3 DNA reads TGTGCCAGCTCACCGGTTAAACAGGGGAATTCACCCCTCCACTTT. This encodes CASSPVKQGNSPLHF.